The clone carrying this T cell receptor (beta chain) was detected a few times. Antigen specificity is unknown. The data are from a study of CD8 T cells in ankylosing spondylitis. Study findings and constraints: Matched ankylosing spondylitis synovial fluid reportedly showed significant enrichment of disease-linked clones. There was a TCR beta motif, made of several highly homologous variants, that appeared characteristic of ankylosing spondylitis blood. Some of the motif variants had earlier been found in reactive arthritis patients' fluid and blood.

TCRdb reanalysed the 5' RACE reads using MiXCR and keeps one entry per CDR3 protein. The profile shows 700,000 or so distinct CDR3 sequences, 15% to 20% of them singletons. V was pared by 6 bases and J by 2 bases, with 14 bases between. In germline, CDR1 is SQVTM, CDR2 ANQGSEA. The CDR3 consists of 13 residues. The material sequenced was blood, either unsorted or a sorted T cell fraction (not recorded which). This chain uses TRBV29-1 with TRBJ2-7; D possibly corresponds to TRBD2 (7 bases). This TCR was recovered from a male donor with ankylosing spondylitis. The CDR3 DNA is TGCAGCGTCCGCGGGGGCGCCACCTACGAGCAGTACTTC. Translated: CSVRGGATYEQYF.